This TCR beta chain is from a study of regulatory T cells in long-lasting Graves disease. With iRepertoire HTBI primers and Arm-PCR of CDR3 regions, TCR beta libraries were built. Under the authors' procedure: Samples revealed 62 TRBV and approximately 15 TRBJ segments. TCRdb used MiXCR to reprocess the multiplex PCR reads, holding one entry per CDR3 protein. V and J calls and clone size were set by TCRdb, not the authors. The table records some 330,000 distinct CDR3 sequences, roughly 25% of them present only once. Study-wide results and caveats: Persistent-disease Graves' patients showed less TCR diversity than new cases.

This clonotype occurred many times. Its antigen is not known. Indicated time point: persistent/refractory GD, antithyroid drugs over 5 years with positive TRAb. PBMCs were the source of the RNA used for TCR sequencing. The source of this sequence is a woman aged 35 to 49 with Graves disease. This sample comprised peripheral blood mononuclear cells (PBMCs), obtained when the disease was refractory, from a patient treated with antithyroid drugs.

The CDR3 is CASSLAKPSYEQYF. The CDR3 coding sequence is TGTGCCAGCAGCTTGGCCAAGCCCTCCTACGAGCAGTACTTC. The rearrangement links TRBV5-5 to TRBJ2-7; D remains ambiguous. Germline CDR1 SGHKS, CDR2 YYEKEE (reference sequence). CDR3 length: 14 amino acids. Trimming cost V 0 bases and J 0 bases, with 7 bases left between them.